This T cell receptor beta chain was identified during a study of T cell responses to AZD1222 COVID-19 vaccine. Regarding the study as a whole: Among AZD1222 vaccinees, only six were seropositive at baseline. All repertoire sampling was performed exclusively after the peak T cell response. Variant regions that are unmutated are reportedly the target of nearly half of spike-specific TCRs. Vaccination with two AZD1222 doses was followed by a rise in Spike-specific TCR breadth and depth.

Produced via immunoSEQ multiplex PCR; TCRdb's table is partial and in-frame only. The sample holds 100,000 to 150,000 clones, about 85% seen once. This CDR3 is built from 13 residues. Germline lookup yields CDR1 MDHEN and CDR2 SYDVKM. Trimming took off 5 bases at V and 8 bases at J, with 15 bases between the two ends. With respect to this clone: Its matching antigen is unknown.

This receptor was taken from an adult in good health. This rearrangement joins TRBV28 to TRBJ1-1, with a tentative D call TRBD1 (5 bases). The specimen comprised peripheral blood, sampled on day 0 of AZD1222 vaccination. Here the CDR3 reads CASSLGDSLEAFF. The CDR3 nucleotides read TGTGCCAGCAGTCTCGGAGACAGTTTGGAAGCTTTCTTT.